This TCR beta chain derives from a study of human T cells and chemical hapten exposure. TCRdb recomputed calls from the RACE reads with MiXCR, one row per CDR3 protein. The sample shows 95,000 to 150,000 distinct CDR3 sequences, roughly 15% of them seen only once. The V end was cut by 1 base, the J end by 12 bases, with 12 bases between. CDR3 length: 13 amino acids. Germline V CDR1 and CDR2: MGHDK, SYGVNS. The sample's time point: patch test 1, 2 weeks after DPC sensitization. The sample's treatment: therapeutic diphenylcyclopropenone sensitization with weekly scalp DPC. The receptor was isolated from a man aged 18 to 30 with alopecia areata. Some clones in this sample may be carry-over from other donors' samples. Specimen: whole blood, collected in connection with sensitization to the hapten diphenylcyclopropenone (DPC). The V and J genes are TRBV25-1 and TRBJ1-4; D gene ambiguous. The CDR3 loop reads CASSEWSSEELFF. The DNA of the CDR3 is TGTGCCAGCAGTGAATGGTCTTCGGAGGAACTGTTTTTT.